This T cell receptor beta chain emerged from a study of T cell responses to AZD1222 COVID-19 vaccine. Broader study findings: At study baseline, merely about 6 AZD1222 recipients were seropositive. Clonal diversity was possibly underestimated; the donors were predominantly white British and more often female.

Here immunoSEQ multiplex PCR was the method, and the copy in TCRdb shows in-frame clones only, minus some. This sample has about 110,000 clones, with around 90% found just once. Details on this clone: Its antigen is currently unknown.

This CDR3 is built from 12 residues. Germline loops: CDR1 MNHEY, CDR2 SVGAGI. Trimming removed 5 bases from V and 2 bases from J, with 5 bases in between. The TCR was taken from an adult in good health. The chain joins TRBV6-5 to TRBJ2-3; D ambiguous. The material was peripheral blood, obtained on day 0 of AZD1222 vaccination. The CDR3 region is CASSPTTDTQYF. DNA of the CDR3: TGTGCCAGCAGTCCTACCACAGATACGCAGTATTTT.